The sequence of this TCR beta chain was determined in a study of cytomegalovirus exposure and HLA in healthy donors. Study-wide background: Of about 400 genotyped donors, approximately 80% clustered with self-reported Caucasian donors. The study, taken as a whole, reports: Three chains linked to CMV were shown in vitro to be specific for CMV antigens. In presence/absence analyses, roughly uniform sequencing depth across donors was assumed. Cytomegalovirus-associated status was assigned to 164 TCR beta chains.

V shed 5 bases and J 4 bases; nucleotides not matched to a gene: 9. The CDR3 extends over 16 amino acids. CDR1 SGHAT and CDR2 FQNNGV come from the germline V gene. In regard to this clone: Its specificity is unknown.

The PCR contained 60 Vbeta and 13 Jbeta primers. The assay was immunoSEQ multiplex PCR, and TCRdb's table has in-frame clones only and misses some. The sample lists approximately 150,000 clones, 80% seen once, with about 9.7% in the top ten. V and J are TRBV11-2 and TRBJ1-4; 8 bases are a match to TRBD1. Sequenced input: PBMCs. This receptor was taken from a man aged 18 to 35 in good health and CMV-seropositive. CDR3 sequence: CASSPTGQGGNEKLFF. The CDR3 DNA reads TGTGCCAGCAGCCCGACCGGACAGGGAGGTAATGAAAAACTGTTTTTT.